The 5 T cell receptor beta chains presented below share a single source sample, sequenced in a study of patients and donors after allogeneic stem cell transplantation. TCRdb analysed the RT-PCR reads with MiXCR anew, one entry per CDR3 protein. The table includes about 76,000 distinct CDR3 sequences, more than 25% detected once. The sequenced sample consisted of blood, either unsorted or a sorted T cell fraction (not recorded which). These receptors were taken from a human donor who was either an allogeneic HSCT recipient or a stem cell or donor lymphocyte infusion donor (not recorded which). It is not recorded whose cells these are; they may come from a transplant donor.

The CDR3 region has the DNA TGTGCCAGCAGCGCCGGGACAGGGGTACCAGGAAACATTCAGTACTTC. Residues: CASSAGTGVPGNIQYF. This chain links TRBV9 with TRBJ2-4; 10 bases fit TRBD1. The CDR3 is made up of 16 amino acids. With 3 bases clipped from V and 6 bases from J, the junction kept 9 bases outside the gene matches. CDR1 is SGDLS, CDR2 YYNGEE, per germline. The full variable domain, in which reference TRBV9 and TRBJ2-4 provide the parts outside the CDR3, is DSGVTQTPKHLITATGQRVTLRCSPRSGDLSVYWYQQSLDQGLQFLIQYYNGEERAKGNILERFSAQQFPDLHSELNLSSLELGDSALYFCASSAGTGVPGNIQYFGAGTRLSVL.

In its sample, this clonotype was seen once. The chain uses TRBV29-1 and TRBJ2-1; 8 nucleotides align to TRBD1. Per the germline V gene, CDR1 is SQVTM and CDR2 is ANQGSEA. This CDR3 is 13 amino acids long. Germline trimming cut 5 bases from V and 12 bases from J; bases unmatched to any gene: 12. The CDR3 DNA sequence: TGCAGCGTTTCACAGGGGGACGCGTTCGGGCAGTTCTTC. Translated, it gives CSVSQGDAFGQFF.

The CDR3 region has the DNA TGCGCCAGCAGCCAGTGGGACAACACAGATACGCAGTATTTT. Translated, it gives CASSQWDNTDTQYF. The rearrangement uses TRBV4-3 and TRBJ2-3; D possibly corresponds to TRBD1 (6 bases). This CDR3 region has 14 residues. Trimming pared 3 bases from V and 2 bases from J, leaving 9 bases between. The germline gives CDR1 LGHNA, CDR2 YSLEER.

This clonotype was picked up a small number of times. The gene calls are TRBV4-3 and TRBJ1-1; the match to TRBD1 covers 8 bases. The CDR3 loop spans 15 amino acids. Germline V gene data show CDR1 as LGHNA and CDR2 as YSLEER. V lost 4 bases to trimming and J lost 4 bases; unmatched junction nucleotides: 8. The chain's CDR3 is CASSRKQGDGTEAFF. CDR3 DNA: TGCGCCAGCAGCCGCAAACAGGGGGATGGCACTGAAGCTTTCTTT.

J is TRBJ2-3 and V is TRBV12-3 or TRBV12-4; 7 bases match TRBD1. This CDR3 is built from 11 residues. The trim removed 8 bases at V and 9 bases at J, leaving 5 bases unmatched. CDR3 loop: CASGWTGTQYF. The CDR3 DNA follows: TGTGCCAGCGGTTGGACAGGCACGCAGTATTTT.